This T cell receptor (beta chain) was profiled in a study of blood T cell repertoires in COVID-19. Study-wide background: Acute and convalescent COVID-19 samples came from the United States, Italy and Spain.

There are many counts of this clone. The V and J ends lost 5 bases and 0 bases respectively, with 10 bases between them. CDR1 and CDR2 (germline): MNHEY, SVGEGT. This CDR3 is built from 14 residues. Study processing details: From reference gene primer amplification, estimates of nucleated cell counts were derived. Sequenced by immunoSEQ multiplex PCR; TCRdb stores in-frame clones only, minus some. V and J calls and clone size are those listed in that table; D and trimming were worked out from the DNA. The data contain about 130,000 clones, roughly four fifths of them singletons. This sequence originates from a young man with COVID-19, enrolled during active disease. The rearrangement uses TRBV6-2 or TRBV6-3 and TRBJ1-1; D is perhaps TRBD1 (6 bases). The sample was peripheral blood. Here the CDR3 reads CASSRGHLNTEAFF. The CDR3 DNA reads TGTGCCAGCAGTCGGGGACACTTGAACACTGAAGCTTTCTTT.